Following are 17 T cell receptor beta chains from one sample sequenced in a study of blood T cell repertoires in COVID-19. The protocol was immunoSEQ multiplex PCR, while the TCRdb copy is restricted to in-frame clones and leaves out a portion. The profile shows some 98,000 clones, approximately 84% of them singletons. Sequenced input: peripheral blood. The receptors derive from an older man with acute or convalescent COVID-19.

This chain uses TRBV6-5 with TRBJ2-3; perhaps TRBD2 as D (6 bases). The V gene's germline CDR1 is MNHEY and CDR2 SVGAGI. The CDR3 contains 16 residues. Trimming removed 0 bases from V and 3 bases from J, with 13 bases in between. The CDR3 loop is CASSYSILAVTDTQYF. In DNA form, the CDR3 reads TGTGCCAGCAGTTACTCGATCTTAGCGGTTACAGATACGCAGTATTTT.

V is TRBV19 and J is TRBJ1-1; no clear D. The V end was cut by 3 bases, the J end by 3 bases, with 8 bases between. The CDR3 is made up of 13 amino acids. Germline CDR1 LNHDA, CDR2 SQIVND (reference sequence). This CDR3 is CASSMGGDTEAFF. The CDR3, as DNA: TGTGCCAGTAGTATGGGAGGAGACACTGAAGCTTTCTTT. Complete variable domain (other parts from reference TRBV19 and TRBJ1-1): DGGITQSPKYLFRKEGQNVTLSCEQNLNHDAMYWYRQDPGQGLRLIYYSQIVNDFQKGDIAEGYSVSREKKESFPLTVTSAQKNPTAFYLCASSMGGDTEAFFGQGTRLTVV.

V gene TRBV6-5 combines with J gene TRBJ1-1, with 8 bases that match TRBD1. Per the germline V gene, CDR1 is MNHEY and CDR2 is SVGAGI. The CDR3 has 15 amino acids. Trimming at V came to 6 bases and at J to 1 base, leaving 7 bases not matched to a gene. The CDR3 here is CASRENRGENTEAFF. The CDR3 region has the DNA TGTGCCAGCAGGGAGAACAGGGGGGAGAACACTGAAGCTTTCTTT.

The chain combines TRBV27 with TRBJ2-7; a possible D gene is TRBD1 (5 bases). V gave up 2 bases and J gave up 0 bases, with 11 bases separating them. CDR3 length equals 15 residues. The V gene's germline CDR1 is MNHEY and CDR2 SMNVEV (reference sequence). The DNA of the CDR3 is TGTGCCAGCAGTTTAAACAGGCGTAGCTCCTACGAGCAGTACTTC. Translating gives CASSLNRRSSYEQYF.

The rearrangement joins TRBV5-5 to TRBJ2-1; D ambiguous. The CDR3 extends over 14 amino acids. CDR1 is SGHKS, CDR2 YYEKEE, per germline (reference sequence). V was trimmed by 1 base and J by 2 bases, leaving 7 bases between them. CDR3 nucleotide sequence: TGTGCCAGCAGCTTGAGTAGTACCTACAATGAGCAGTTCTTC. Translation gives CASSLSSTYNEQFF.

V gene TRBV7-2 combines with J gene TRBJ2-2; tentatively, D is TRBD1 (6 bases). V lost 6 bases and J 2 bases, leaving 13 bases between the germline ends. Germline V gives CDR1 SGHTA, CDR2 FQGNSA. This CDR3 spans 15 amino acids. CDR3 nucleotides: TGTGCCAGCAGTACAATACAGGGTAACACCGGGGAGCTGTTTTTT. Translated, it gives CASSTIQGNTGELFF.

The chain recombines TRBV6-1 with TRBJ2-7, with D tentatively TRBD1 (5 bases). The CDR3 loop spans 17 amino acids. Germline CDR1 reads MNHNS; CDR2 reads SASEGT. Trimming took off 0 bases at V and 2 bases at J, with 17 bases between the two ends. The CDR3 region has the DNA TGTGCCAGCAGTGAAGCGATTGACAGCACTCTACCCTACGAGCAGTACTTC. It yields the protein CASSEAIDSTLPYEQYF.

This chain uses TRBV18 with TRBJ1-4; TRBD1 agrees at 10 bases. The CDR3 is 15 residues long. Germline V gene sequence: CDR1 KGHSH, CDR2 LQKENI. The V and J ends lost 8 bases and 8 bases, in that order; junction bases with no gene match: 11. CDR3 residues: CASLRQGALAEKLFF. The CDR3 nucleotides are TGTGCCAGCCTACGACAGGGGGCCTTAGCGGAAAAACTGTTTTTT.

The genes are TRBV24-1 and TRBJ2-5; TRBD1 matches at 10 bases. Germline CDR1 is KGHDR and CDR2 is SFDVKD. Losses at the gene ends were 4 bases for V and 3 bases for J; bases not matched to a gene: 4. This CDR3 has 15 amino acids. CDR3: CATSDPGTGEETQYF. The CDR3 nucleotides are TGTGCCACCAGTGACCCCGGGACAGGGGAAGAGACCCAGTACTTC.

The chain joins TRBV19 to TRBJ2-5; 9 bases agree with TRBD2. Losses at the gene ends were 6 bases for V and 1 base for J; bases not matched to a gene: 12. The germline V gene encodes CDR1 LNHDA and CDR2 SQIVND (reference sequence). The CDR3 consists of 17 residues. CDR3 DNA sequence: TGTGCCAGTAGCCTCTCCGGAGCGGGAGGCTTCCAAGAGACCCAGTACTTC. This encodes CASSLSGAGGFQETQYF.

This clone is a singleton in its sample. The V and J genes are TRBV28 and TRBJ2-7; 7 bases line up with TRBD1. The CDR3 contains 11 residues. V was pared by 4 bases and J by 11 bases, with 5 bases of the junction left unmatched. CDR1 and CDR2 from the germline V gene are MDHEN and SYDVKM. The DNA of the CDR3 is TGTGCCAGCAGTTCTAGGGACAGTGAGTACTTC. Protein product: CASSSRDSEYF.

In its sample, this clone was seen once. The CDR3 protein is CASSSGTGVADTQYF. The CDR3 bases are TGTGCCAGCAGCTCAGGGACAGGGGTCGCAGATACGCAGTATTTT. The genes are TRBV11-1 and TRBJ2-3, with TRBD1 matching over 10 bases. The CDR3 consists of 15 residues. The V segment lost 4 bases and the J segment 4 bases; nucleotides outside the gene matches: 5. CDR1 is SGHAT and CDR2 is FQDESV in the germline V gene (reference sequence).

J is TRBJ1-2 and V is TRBV18; D gene uncertain. CDR1 is KGHSH, CDR2 LQKENI, per germline. Trimming took 6 bases from V and 5 from J, leaving 7 bases between them. The CDR3 runs 11 residues. The CDR3 DNA reads as TGTGCCAGCTCCAACAATTATGGCTACACCTTC. Amino acids: CASSNNYGYTF.

This rearrangement joins TRBV7-9 to TRBJ2-7; the D gene is possibly TRBD1 (6 bases). V was clipped by 3 bases and J by 10 bases, with 13 bases between them. CDR3 size: 12 residues. Germline V lookup: CDR1 SEHNR, CDR2 FQNEAQ (reference sequence). CDR3 loop: CASSFGQPLQYF. Written as DNA, the CDR3 is TGTGCCAGCAGCTTCGGACAGCCTCTTCAGTACTTC. The full variable domain, rest sourced from reference TRBV7-9 and TRBJ2-7, is DTGVSQNPRHKITKRGQNVTFRCDPISEHNRLYWYRQTLGQGPEFLTYFQNEAQLEKSRLLSDRFSAERPKGSFSTLEIQRTEQGDSAMYLCASSFGQPLQYFGPGTRLTVT.

The count of this clone is one. The rearrangement links TRBV2 to TRBJ1-5; perhaps TRBD1 as D (6 bases). The germline V gene has CDR1 SNHLY and CDR2 FYNNEI. The ends were cut back, 7 bases at V and 0 bases at J, with 10 bases in the middle. The CDR3 runs 14 residues. The CDR3 sequence: CASTGQYSNQPQHF. CDR3 in DNA: TGTGCCAGCACCGGACAGTATAGCAATCAGCCCCAGCATTTT.

The gene calls are TRBV7-3 and TRBJ1-5; D unresolved. The CDR3 runs to 13 residues. Trimming pared 6 bases from V and 3 bases from J, leaving 9 bases between. CDR1 SGHTA and CDR2 FQGTGA come from the germline V gene. The CDR3 DNA follows: TGTGCCAGCAGTTTGGCTCTCAATCAGCCCCAGCATTTT. Amino acid sequence: CASSLALNQPQHF. Full variable domain (missing parts from reference TRBV7-3 and TRBJ1-5): GAGVSQTPSNKVTEKGKYVELRCDPISGHTALYWYRQSLGQGPEFLIYFQGTGAADDSGLPNDRFFAVRPEGSVSTLKIQRTERGDSAVYLCASSLALNQPQHFGDGTRLSIL.

This clone was detected once. The chain has TRBV3-1 (or the pseudogene TRBV3-2) and TRBJ1-2; TRBD1 aligns across 7 bases. CDR1 LGHDT and CDR2 YNNKEL come from the germline V gene (reference sequence). J was trimmed by 5 bases and V by 1 base; bases with no gene match: 7. The CDR3 consists of 15 residues. The CDR3 sequence is CASSQGQGRYYGYTF. CDR3 nucleotides: TGTGCCAGCAGCCAAGGACAGGGCCGATATTATGGCTACACCTTC.